Sequencing of this T cell receptor (beta chain) was carried out in a study of T-cell reconstitution after alpha-beta-depleted transplantation in children. This CDR3 has 11 amino acids. Trimming pared 1 base from V and 0 bases from J, leaving 0 bases between. Germline V gene lookup returns CDR1 SQVTM and CDR2 ANQGSEA. The TCRbeta library incorporated unique molecular identifiers. In TCRdb, the PCR reads were re-called with MiXCR into one record per CDR3 protein. The repertoire holds roughly 6,000 distinct CDR3 sequences, with around a sixth as singletons. This clonotype was observed at least ten times. The antigen remains undetermined. Notes on the study in general: Most T-cell counts and diversity one year after the transplant came from T cells that were newly produced.

The sequence was obtained from a patient between 2 and 10 years old who had a stem cell transplant for inherited bone marrow failure, so the T cells may come from the graft donor. The gene calls are TRBV29-1 and TRBJ1-2; D is ambiguous. The input for sequencing was PBMCs, mostly from graft donor cells, taken 180 days after TCRalphabeta/CD19-depleted stem cell transplant. CDR3 region: CSVEANYGYTF. The CDR3 coding sequence is TGCAGCGTTGAAGCTAACTATGGCTACACCTTC.